These T cell receptor beta chains were read from a single sample in a study of cytotoxic CD8 clonotypes in ibrutinib-treated CLL. Profiling relied on immunoSEQ multiplex PCR, and the TCRdb table lists in-frame clones only, not all of them. Of 150,000 to 200,000 clones listed, nearly 90% are singletons. The sample in question was PBMCs, obtained at disease progression, from a patient treated with ibrutinib. The origin of the receptors is a human donor with chronic lymphocytic leukemia. CDR3s include the opening cysteine and the closing phenylalanine or tryptophan. D genes are given only for firm matches. The size entry is marked missing in some rows and otherwise reads once, few, many or a size class.

CDR3aa: CSVAGGFPGELFF; CDR3nt: TGCAGCGTGGCGGGAGGGTTCCCCGGGGAGCTGTTTTTT; d_gene: TRBD2; v_gene: TRBV29-1; abundance: NA; j_gene: TRBJ2-2
CDR3aa: CASSPPFEFEQYF; CDR3nt: TGCGCCAGCAGCCCTCCTTTTGAGTTCGAGCAGTACTTC; d_gene: NA; v_gene: TRBV4-1; abundance: NA; j_gene: TRBJ2-7
CDR3aa: CASGLDQGFNEQFF; CDR3nt: TGTGCTAGTGGTTTGGACCAGGGGTTTAATGAGCAGTTCTTC; d_gene: NA; v_gene: TRBV12-5; abundance: NA; j_gene: TRBJ2-1
CDR3aa: CASSYSEKGDDEKLFF; CDR3nt: TGTGCCAGCAGCTATAGTGAGAAGGGGGACGATGAAAAACTGTTTTTT; d_gene: NA; v_gene: TRBV5-4; abundance: NA; j_gene: TRBJ1-4
CDR3aa: CATSRLAGAYEQYF; CDR3nt: TGTGCCACCAGCAGACTAGCGGGAGCCTACGAGCAGTACTTC; d_gene: TRBD2; v_gene: TRBV15; abundance: NA; j_gene: TRBJ2-7
CDR3aa: CASSVRDGTMNTEAFF; CDR3nt: TGTGCCAGCAGTGTCCGGGACGGGACTATGAACACTGAAGCTTTCTTT; d_gene: NA; v_gene: TRBV9; abundance: NA; j_gene: TRBJ1-1
CDR3aa: CSVLVAGQGRLGNQPQHF; CDR3nt: TGCAGCGTTTTAGTAGCGGGACAGGGAAGATTGGGCAATCAGCCCCAGCATTTT; d_gene: TRBD1; v_gene: TRBV29-1; abundance: NA; j_gene: TRBJ1-5
CDR3aa: CASSYQETQYF; CDR3nt: TGCGCCAGCAGCTACCAAGAGACCCAGTACTTC; d_gene: NA; v_gene: TRBV5-1; abundance: NA; j_gene: TRBJ2-5
CDR3aa: CASSPSADTQYF; CDR3nt: TGTGCCAGCAGCCCCAGTGCGGATACGCAGTATTTT; d_gene: NA; v_gene: TRBV9; abundance: NA; j_gene: TRBJ2-3
CDR3aa: CASSPQSSYEQYF; CDR3nt: TGTGCCAGCAGCCCACAGTCGTCCTACGAGCAGTACTTC; d_gene: NA; v_gene: TRBV7-2; abundance: NA; j_gene: TRBJ2-7
CDR3aa: CATSRDVGFTEAFF; CDR3nt: TGTGCCACCAGCAGAGATGTGGGGTTCACTGAAGCTTTCTTT; d_gene: NA; v_gene: TRBV15; abundance: NA; j_gene: TRBJ1-1
CDR3aa: CASSYLLAGEQFF; CDR3nt: TGTGCCAGCAGTTACTTACTAGCGGGGGAGCAGTTCTTC; d_gene: TRBD2; v_gene: TRBV6-5; abundance: NA; j_gene: TRBJ2-1
CDR3aa: CASSPLADTRGELFF; CDR3nt: TGCGCCAGCAGCCCCCTCGCGGATACACGGGGGGAGCTGTTTTTT; d_gene: NA; v_gene: TRBV5-1; abundance: NA; j_gene: TRBJ2-2
CDR3aa: CASSINRESPWQYF; CDR3nt: TGTGCCAGTAGTATTAACAGGGAATCGCCTTGGCAGTACTTC; d_gene: NA; v_gene: TRBV19; abundance: many; j_gene: TRBJ2-7
CDR3aa: CASSFTLAGGFEQYF; CDR3nt: TGTGCCAGCAGTTTCACTCTAGCGGGAGGGTTCGAGCAGTACTTC; d_gene: TRBD2; v_gene: TRBV27; abundance: NA; j_gene: TRBJ2-7
CDR3aa: CSVEVTGGGYGYTF; CDR3nt: TGCAGCGTTGAAGTGACAGGGGGAGGCTATGGCTACACCTTC; d_gene: TRBD1; v_gene: TRBV29-1; abundance: many; j_gene: TRBJ1-2
CDR3aa: CASPRLIAGVRQDEQFF; CDR3nt: TGTGCCAGCCCACGGTTGATAGCGGGAGTGCGCCAAGATGAGCAGTTCTTC; d_gene: NA; v_gene: TRBV21-1; abundance: NA; j_gene: TRBJ2-1
CDR3aa: CASSFEWAWREGGIETQYF; CDR3nt: TGTGCCAGCAGTTTTGAGTGGGCATGGCGGGAGGGCGGTATCGAGACCCAGTACTTC; d_gene: TRBD2; v_gene: TRBV27; abundance: once; j_gene: TRBJ2-5
CDR3aa: CASSAFQETQYF; CDR3nt: TGTGCCAGCAGTGCGTTTCAAGAGACCCAGTACTTC; d_gene: NA; v_gene: TRBV2; abundance: NA; j_gene: TRBJ2-5
CDR3aa: CASSSPRALGEKLFF; CDR3nt: TGTGCCAGTAGTTCTCCACGGGCACTGGGGGAAAAACTGTTTTTT; d_gene: NA; v_gene: TRBV19; abundance: NA; j_gene: TRBJ1-4
CDR3aa: CAISEREGMNTEAFF; CDR3nt: TGTGCCATCAGTGAGAGGGAGGGGATGAACACTGAAGCTTTCTTT; d_gene: NA; v_gene: TRBV10-3; abundance: NA; j_gene: TRBJ1-1